The 19 T cell receptor beta chains below were found in one sample sequenced in a study of T cell responses to AZD1222 COVID-19 vaccine. The assay was immunoSEQ multiplex PCR, and TCRdb's table has in-frame clones only and misses some. The sample records about 42,000 clones, approximately 83% being singletons. The source material was peripheral blood, sampled 28 days after the second AZD1222 dose. These receptors all come from an adult who received the AZD1222 COVID-19 vaccine.

This chain links TRBV19 with TRBJ1-5; D gene unclear. CDR1 and CDR2 from the germline V gene are LNHDA and SQIVND (reference sequence). There are 18 residues in the CDR3. Trimming took off 5 bases at V and 1 base at J, with 21 bases between the two ends. The CDR3 is CASSFPAGLGMSNQPQHF. The CDR3 DNA reads as TGTGCCAGTAGTTTTCCCGCCGGGCTCGGGATGAGCAATCAGCCCCAGCATTTT.

The rearrangement joins TRBV5-4 to TRBJ2-1; 10 bases fit TRBD2. Germline CDR1 reads SGHNT; CDR2 reads YYREEE (reference sequence). J lost 9 bases, V lost 2 bases, and 5 bases had no gene match. The CDR3 covers 14 residues. CDR3 coding DNA: TGTGCCAGCAGCTTAGCGGGGGGGGAAGTTGAGCAGTTCTTC. Amino acids: CASSLAGGEVEQFF. The full variable domain, completed using reference TRBV5-4 and TRBJ2-1, is ETGVTQSPTHLIKTRGQQVTLRCSSQSGHNTVSWYQQALGQGPQFIFQYYREEENGRGNFPPRFSGLQFPNYSSELNVNALELDDSALYLCASSLAGGEVEQFFGPGTRLTVL.

This clone was recorded only once. V gene TRBV7-8 combines with J gene TRBJ1-2, with D unresolved. V shed 2 bases and J shed 7 bases, with 14 bases lying between them. The CDR3 consists of 14 residues. Germline CDR1 and CDR2: SGHVS and FQNEAQ. The CDR3 region has the DNA TGTGCCAGCAGCTTACAAAGACAATCCGGTGGCTACACCTTC. It translates to CASSLQRQSGGYTF.

The chain has TRBV11-2 and TRBJ1-4, with 9 bases fitting TRBD1. Germline lookup yields CDR1 SGHAT and CDR2 FQNNGV. This CDR3 contains 14 residues. After removal of 5 bases from V and 5 bases from J, the junction contained 3 bases not matched to a gene. The CDR3 spells CASSRGTGNEKLFF. The CDR3 coding sequence is TGTGCCAGCAGCAGAGGGACAGGGAATGAAAAACTGTTTTTT.

This rearrangement joins TRBV7-9 to TRBJ2-3, with D possibly called TRBD1 or TRBD2 (5 bases each). Germline V CDR1 and CDR2: SEHNR, FQNEAQ (reference sequence). V gave up 5 bases and J gave up 2 bases, with 23 bases separating them. The CDR3 is 18 residues long. CDR3 DNA sequence: TGTGCCAGCAGCACCCGGGACGGCCCTCAATCTCACACAGATACGCAGTATTTT. This codes for CASSTRDGPQSHTDTQYF.

J is TRBJ1-2 and V is TRBV12-3 or TRBV12-4; D might be TRBD1 (5 bases). V gave up 4 bases and J gave up 4 bases, with 10 bases separating them. CDR3 length: 13 residues. The CDR3 region has the DNA TGTGCCAGCAGTTCGGGGCCGATCTATGGCTACACCTTC. Translated, it gives CASSSGPIYGYTF.

The chain uses TRBV3-1 (or the pseudogene TRBV3-2) and TRBJ1-1, with D perhaps TRBD1 (5 bases). The V end lost 4 bases, the J end lost 1 base, and 16 bases lay between the germline ends. Germline CDR1 and CDR2: LGHDT and YNNKEL (reference sequence). This CDR3 is 16 amino acids long. CDR3 nucleotides: TGTGCCAGCAGCCCTCAGGCAGGGAATTCGAACACTGAAGCTTTCTTT. This translates into CASSPQAGNSNTEAFF.

The chain links TRBV5-6 to TRBJ2-7; 7 bases are a match to TRBD1. The V segment lost 4 bases and the J segment 6 bases; nucleotides outside the gene matches: 10. This CDR3 is built from 14 residues. The germline gives CDR1 SGHDT, CDR2 YYEEEE. CDR3 sequence reads: CASSKGQKLGEQYF. CDR3 in DNA: TGTGCCAGCAGCAAGGGACAGAAGCTTGGCGAGCAGTACTTC.

This chain connects TRBV30 to TRBJ1-2; D gene unclear. Germline values: CDR1 GTSNPN, CDR2 SVGIG (reference sequence). CDR3 length: 12 residues. Trimming pared 1 base from V and 3 bases from J, leaving 6 bases between. CDR3 sequence (DNA): TGTGCCTGGAGTGGGGCAGACTATGGCTACACCTTC. Translated, it gives CAWSGADYGYTF. The whole variable domain, remainder taken from reference TRBV30 and TRBJ1-2, is SQTIHQWPATLVQPVGSPLSLECTVEGTSNPNLYWYRQAAGRGLQLLFYSVGIGQISSEVPQNLSASRPQDRQFILSSKKLLLSDSGFYLCAWSGADYGYTFGSGTRLTVV.

This chain joins TRBV9 and TRBJ1-6; D unclear. Trimming left V 2 bases short and J 7 bases short, with 13 bases between. Germline V gives CDR1 SGDLS, CDR2 YYNGEE. The length of the CDR3 is 15 residues. In nucleotides, the CDR3 is TGTGCCAGCAGCGTTAACGACGGGCAAAATTCACCCCTCCACTTT. This codes for CASSVNDGQNSPLHF.

The rearrangement links TRBV30 to TRBJ1-1; D uncertain. Between the trimmed V and J ends, which lost 2 bases and 4 bases, there was a span of 8 bases. CDR1 is GTSNPN and CDR2 is SVGIG in the germline V gene (reference sequence). The CDR3 spans 12 residues. In DNA form, the CDR3 reads TGTGCCTGGAGTCCACGACGCACTGAAGCTTTCTTT. Translated, it gives CAWSPRRTEAFF.

The CDR3 DNA reads TGTGCCTGGAGTGGCCTGTGGGAGGTAAGCTCCTACAATGAGCAGTTCTTC. This translates into CAWSGLWEVSSYNEQFF. The chain carries TRBV30 and TRBJ2-1; tentatively, D is TRBD2 (6 bases). Germline CDR1 GTSNPN, CDR2 SVGIG (reference sequence). Trimming pared 1 base from V and 0 bases from J, leaving 16 bases between. This CDR3 is 17 amino acids long. Full variable domain (outside the CDR3, taken from reference TRBV30 and TRBJ2-1): SQTIHQWPATLVQPVGSPLSLECTVEGTSNPNLYWYRQAAGRGLQLLFYSVGIGQISSEVPQNLSASRPQDRQFILSSKKLLLSDSGFYLCAWSGLWEVSSYNEQFFGPGTRLTVL.

This clone appeared a few times. This chain connects TRBV5-1 to TRBJ1-1; weak D call: TRBD1 (6 bases). Trimming left V 3 bases short and J 3 bases short, with 15 bases between. Germline-derived CDR1 and CDR2 are SGHRS and YFSETQ. This CDR3 is built from 15 residues. The CDR3 bases are TGCGCCAGCAGCTGGGGGAGGGGGATTTACACTGAAGCTTTCTTT. Its translation: CASSWGRGIYTEAFF. Full variable domain (remainder filled in from reference TRBV5-1 and TRBJ1-1): KAGVTQTPRYLIKTRGQQVTLSCSPISGHRSVSWYQQTPGQGLQFLFEYFSETQRNKGNFPGRFSGRQFSNSRSEMNVSTLELGDSALYLCASSWGRGIYTEAFFGQGTRLTVV.

As regards this clone: The sample contains more than one DNA sequence encoding this CDR3. The V and J genes are TRBV11-3 and TRBJ1-3; TRBD1 matches 8 bases. The V gene end was trimmed by 5 bases and the J gene end by 2 bases; junction bases not matched to a gene: 5. This CDR3 has 15 amino acids. Germline lookup yields CDR1 SGHNT and CDR2 YENEEA. The CDR3 nucleotides are TGTGCCAGCAGCCCTGGACAGGGCCCTGGAAACACCATATATTTT. Protein product: CASSPGQGPGNTIYF.

The gene calls are TRBV29-1 and TRBJ2-7, with D unclear. Germline values: CDR1 SQVTM, CDR2 ANQGSEA. The CDR3 consists of 13 residues. With 2 bases removed from V and 0 bases from J, the gap between germline ends came to 8 bases. CDR3 protein: CSVENPGSYEQYF. CDR3 bases: TGCAGCGTTGAAAACCCCGGCTCCTACGAGCAGTACTTC.

This chain uses TRBV5-4 with TRBJ1-3; perhaps TRBD1 as D (5 bases). The germline V gene has CDR1 SGHNT and CDR2 YYREEE (reference sequence). The CDR3 spans 17 residues. The V and J ends lost 0 bases and 3 bases respectively, with 16 bases between them. CDR3 coding DNA: TGTGCCAGCAGCTTGGCCCCGGGACGGCGGGGTGGAAACACCATATATTTT. Its protein is CASSLAPGRRGGNTIYF.

Only a few counts were recorded for this clone. This CDR3 is also generated by other DNA sequences in the sample. This chain uses TRBV24-1 with TRBJ2-2; D gene uncertain. This CDR3 spans 15 amino acids. Deletions cut 0 bases from V and 4 bases from J, with 8 bases between. Germline CDR1 reads KGHDR; CDR2 reads SFDVKD. This CDR3 reads CATSDLQDGTGELFF. CDR3 bases: TGTGCCACCAGTGATTTGCAAGACGGCACCGGGGAGCTGTTTTTT.

The chain uses TRBV18 and TRBJ1-1, with D perhaps matching TRBD1 (5 bases). V dropped 2 bases and J dropped 4 bases, with 11 bases sitting between them. CDR3 length: 14 amino acids. Germline V lookup: CDR1 KGHSH, CDR2 LQKENI. Here the CDR3 DNA reads TGTGCCAGCTCACCAGGGGCAGGTTCCACTGAAGCTTTCTTT. It specifies CASSPGAGSTEAFF.

This chain joins TRBV15 and TRBJ1-5; possibly TRBD1 for D (6 bases). Germline CDR1 LNHNV, CDR2 YYDKDF (reference sequence). This CDR3 is built from 17 residues. V lost 1 base and J 5 bases, leaving 18 bases between the germline ends. This chain's CDR3 is CATSRVVSGGAYQPQHF. DNA of the CDR3: TGTGCCACCAGCAGAGTGGTATCGGGGGGCGCTTATCAGCCCCAGCATTTT. Full variable domain (outside the CDR3, taken from reference TRBV15 and TRBJ1-5): DAMVIQNPRYQVTQFGKPVTLSCSQTLNHNVMYWYQQKSSQAPKLLFHYYDKDFNNEADTPDNFQSRRPNTSFCFLDIRSPGLGDTAMYLCATSRVVSGGAYQPQHFGDGTRLSIL.